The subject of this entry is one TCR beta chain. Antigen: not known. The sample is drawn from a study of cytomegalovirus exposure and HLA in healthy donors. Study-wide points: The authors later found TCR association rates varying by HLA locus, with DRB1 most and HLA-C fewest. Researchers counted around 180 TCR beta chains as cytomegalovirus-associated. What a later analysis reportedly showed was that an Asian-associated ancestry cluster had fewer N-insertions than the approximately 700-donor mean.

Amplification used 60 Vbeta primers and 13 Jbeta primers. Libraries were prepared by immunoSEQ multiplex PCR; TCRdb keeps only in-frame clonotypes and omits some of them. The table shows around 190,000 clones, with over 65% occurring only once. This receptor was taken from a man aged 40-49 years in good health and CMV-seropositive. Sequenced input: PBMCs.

The CDR3 DNA is TGTGCCAGCAGTTCAGGGACTCCCACAGATACGCAGTATTTT. Protein sequence: CASSSGTPTDTQYF. The genes are TRBV6-4 and TRBJ2-3; perhaps TRBD2 as D (6 bases). V was shortened by 5 bases and J by 2 bases, with 11 bases between the two germline ends. Germline loops: CDR1 MRHNA, CDR2 SNTAGT. CDR3 length: 14 amino acids.